This T cell receptor beta chain was profiled in a study of blood T cell repertoires in COVID-19. Background on the study: Whether acute or convalescent, the COVID-19 samples came from the United States, Italy and Spain. T cells, B-cell-depleted T cells, or PBMCs supplied cDNA or gDNA.

Original data processing: Nucleated cell number was recorded as an estimate derived from reference gene primer amplification. Using immunoSEQ multiplex PCR, the repertoire was profiled, and TCRdb retains in-frame clones only, with some absent. That table gives V, J and clone size, and the DNA gave D and trimming. The data show about 18,000 clones, 88% seen once. This CDR3 is 16 amino acids long. From germline, CDR1 is SGDLS and CDR2 YYNGEE. V shed 0 bases and J shed 0 bases, with 12 bases lying between them. The chain combines TRBV9 with TRBJ1-2; D gene ambiguous. The specimen sequenced was peripheral blood. This receptor was taken from a man aged 40-50 years with active COVID-19. The CDR3 DNA reads TGTGCCAGCAGCGTAGAGGAGGAACCGACTAACTATGGCTACACCTTC. It encodes CASSVEEEPTNYGYTF.